The 26 T cell receptor beta chains listed next were all sequenced from one sample in a study of PD-L1 blockade in urothelial cancer. The method was immunoSEQ multiplex PCR; TCRdb's version includes in-frame clones alone and lacks a portion of them. The data hold some 100,000 clones, with around 93% observed a single time. The sample in question was PBMCs, obtained around atezolizumab (anti-PD-L1) treatment. Receptor source: an elderly woman with urothelial cancer.

The chain uses TRBV5-6 and TRBJ2-5; 11 bases agree with TRBD1. The CDR3 covers 14 residues. From germline, CDR1 is SGHDT and CDR2 YYEEEE. V trimming: 0 bases; J trimming: 5 bases; junction bases outside the gene matches: 0. CDR3 nucleotide sequence: TGTGCCAGCAGCTTGGGGGACAGGGGGGAGACCCAGTACTTC. This codes for CASSLGDRGETQYF.

The V gene is TRBV19, the J gene TRBJ1-2; 7 nucleotides agree with TRBD1. Losses at the gene ends were 5 bases for V and 6 bases for J; bases not matched to a gene: 6. The CDR3 totals 13 residues. From germline, CDR1 is LNHDA and CDR2 SQIVND (reference sequence). CDR3 sequence: CASSEAGGNGYTF. DNA of the CDR3: TGTGCCAGTAGTGAGGCAGGGGGTAATGGCTACACCTTC. The full variable domain, rest sourced from reference TRBV19 and TRBJ1-2, is DGGITQSPKYLFRKEGQNVTLSCEQNLNHDAMYWYRQDPGQGLRLIYYSQIVNDFQKGDIAEGYSVSREKKESFPLTVTSAQKNPTAFYLCASSEAGGNGYTFGSGTRLTVV.

V is TRBV5-1 and J is TRBJ2-5, with 7 nucleotides matching TRBD2. This CDR3 has 17 residues. Germline-derived CDR1 and CDR2 are SGHRS and YFSETQ. After removal of 7 bases from V and 3 bases from J, the junction contained 18 bases not matched to a gene. CDR3 residues: CASAVRPPAGRKETQYF. In DNA, the CDR3 is TGCGCCAGCGCCGTTCGGCCCCCAGCGGGACGGAAAGAGACCCAGTACTTC.

This clone came up a few times. The chain links TRBV9 to TRBJ2-1; the match to TRBD2 covers 9 bases. The length of the CDR3 is 16 residues. V was clipped by 2 bases and J by 1 base; unmatched bases: 4. Germline loops: CDR1 SGDLS, CDR2 YYNGEE. The CDR3 DNA follows: TGTGCCAGCAGCGTCTCTAGCGGGGTTTCCTACAATGAGCAGTTCTTC. Translating gives CASSVSSGVSYNEQFF. Combining the CDR3 with reference TRBV9 and TRBJ2-1 gives the whole variable domain DSGVTQTPKHLITATGQRVTLRCSPRSGDLSVYWYQQSLDQGLQFLIQYYNGEERAKGNILERFSAQQFPDLHSELNLSSLELGDSALYFCASSVSSGVSYNEQFFGPGTRLTVL.

The rearrangement links TRBV6-5 to TRBJ2-7, with a possible D match to TRBD1 (6 bases). V was trimmed by 2 bases and J by 5 bases, leaving 13 bases between them. There are 14 residues in the CDR3. The V gene's germline CDR1 is MNHEY and CDR2 SVGAGI. As DNA, the CDR3 is TGTGCCAGCAGTTACGCGACAGGAAGCAACGAGCAGTACTTC. The encoded protein is CASSYATGSNEQYF.

This clone was seen only a few times. The rearrangement joins TRBV7-9 to TRBJ2-2; 8 positions match TRBD2. The V segment lost 11 bases and the J segment 3 bases; nucleotides outside the gene matches: 20. Germline CDR1 SEHNR, CDR2 FQNEAQ (reference sequence). The CDR3 has 18 residues. For the CDR3, the DNA is TGTGCCTATCATACCCAGGCGGGAGGATTTCGTGACACCGGGGAGCTGTTTTTT. It translates to CAYHTQAGGFRDTGELFF. The entire variable domain, with the rest obtained from reference TRBV7-9 and TRBJ2-2, is as follows: DTGVSQNPRHKITKRGQNVTFRCDPISEHNRLYWYRQTLGQGPEFLTYFQNEAQLEKSRLLSDRFSAERPKGSFSTLEIQRTEQGDSAMYLCAYHTQAGGFRDTGELFFGEGSRLTVL.

The chain combines TRBV12-5 with TRBJ2-7; 7 bases are a match to TRBD1. This CDR3 region has 12 residues. Germline-derived CDR1 and CDR2 are LGHNT and FRNRAP. V was clipped by 6 bases and J by 7 bases; unmatched bases: 6. This CDR3 is CASGTGAGEQYF. CDR3 nucleotides: TGTGCTAGTGGAACAGGGGCTGGGGAGCAGTACTTC.

This chain links TRBV28 with TRBJ1-2; possible D gene TRBD1, 6 bases. Germline V gene data show CDR1 as MDHEN and CDR2 as SYDVKM. V lost 7 bases to trimming and J lost 13 bases, with 19 bases between them. This CDR3 is built from 12 residues. The CDR3 DNA reads as TGTGCCAGCAAGGAGCGGACAGAGGGCCTCACCTTC. Translating it yields CASKERTEGLTF.

The chain employs TRBV19 and TRBJ1-5; D is ambiguous. CDR1 is LNHDA, CDR2 SQIVND, per germline (reference sequence). The CDR3 consists of 15 residues. The germline V and J ends were trimmed by 7 bases and 1 base, with 14 bases remaining between them. This CDR3 reads CASKGRGMSNQPQHF. CDR3 sequence (DNA): TGTGCCAGTAAAGGTCGGGGTATGAGCAATCAGCCCCAGCATTTT.

CDR3 coding DNA: TGTGCCAGCAGCTCCAGGCGTAGCACAGATACGCAGTATTTT. This gives the protein CASSSRRSTDTQYF. This chain uses TRBV7-3 with TRBJ2-3; no clear D gene. Germline CDR1 reads SGHTA; CDR2 reads FQGTGA. The CDR3 sequence is 14 residues long. Trimming shortened V by 4 bases and J by 0 bases, and 8 bases separated the two germline ends.

This rearrangement joins TRBV28 to TRBJ1-1; D is possibly TRBD1 (5 bases). The CDR3 has 11 residues. The ends were cut back, 5 bases at V and 8 bases at J, with 9 bases in the middle. Germline V lookup: CDR1 MDHEN, CDR2 SYDVKM. DNA for the CDR3: TGTGCCAGCAGTATCAGGGTGGAAGCTTTCTTT. Residues: CASSIRVEAFF.

This clone has only one observation. The chain links TRBV18 to TRBJ1-1; 9 bases fit TRBD1. Germline-derived CDR1 and CDR2 are KGHSH and LQKENI. Trimming took 3 bases from V and 4 from J; bases not matched to a gene: 3. The CDR3 length is 14 residues. This CDR3 reads CASSPQTGGTEAFF. The CDR3 bases are TGTGCCAGCTCACCGCAGACAGGGGGCACTGAAGCTTTCTTT. The whole variable domain, remainder taken from reference TRBV18 and TRBJ1-1, is NAGVMQNPRHLVRRRGQEARLRCSPMKGHSHVYWYRQLPEEGLKFMVYLQKENIIDESGMPKERFSAEFPKEGPSILRIQQVVRGDSAAYFCASSPQTGGTEAFFGQGTRLTVV.

The chain links TRBV7-3 to TRBJ2-7, with D possibly being TRBD2 (5 bases). The CDR3 runs 15 residues. V shed 2 bases and J shed 2 bases, with 13 bases lying between them. Looked up from germline, CDR1 is SGHTA and CDR2 is FQGTGA. The CDR3 DNA reads as TGTGCCAGCAGCTTAGGAGGCGCGGCGACCTACGAGCAGTACTTC. Protein sequence: CASSLGGAATYEQYF.

The CDR3 spells CASSELTGNTGELFF. CDR3 coding DNA: TGTGCCAGCAGTGAGTTGACGGGAAACACCGGGGAGCTGTTTTTT. The chain has TRBV2 and TRBJ2-2; possible D gene TRBD2, 5 bases. Between the trimmed V and J ends, which lost 3 bases and 2 bases, there was a span of 10 bases. CDR3 length: 15 amino acids. Looked up from germline, CDR1 is SNHLY and CDR2 is FYNNEI.

This chain joins TRBV30 and TRBJ1-5, with D unclear. Germline V gene sequence: CDR1 GTSNPN, CDR2 SVGIG (reference sequence). The V end lost 1 base, the J end lost 6 bases, and 10 bases lay between the germline ends. This CDR3 has 13 amino acids. The CDR3 sequence: CAWSAARSQPQHF. DNA for the CDR3: TGTGCCTGGAGTGCAGCCCGGAGTCAGCCCCAGCATTTT. The entire variable domain, with the rest obtained from reference TRBV30 and TRBJ1-5, is as follows: SQTIHQWPATLVQPVGSPLSLECTVEGTSNPNLYWYRQAAGRGLQLLFYSVGIGQISSEVPQNLSASRPQDRQFILSSKKLLLSDSGFYLCAWSAARSQPQHFGDGTRLSIL.

This clone was counted once. The J gene is TRBJ1-2, the V gene TRBV5-1, with D unresolved. V was clipped by 0 bases and J by 8 bases, with 14 bases between them. Germline V lookup: CDR1 SGHRS, CDR2 YFSETQ. The CDR3 extends over 14 amino acids. The DNA of the CDR3 is TGCGCCAGCAGCTTGGACTCGGGAAGAGTCGGCTACACCTTC. Translation gives CASSLDSGRVGYTF.

The chain uses TRBV28 and TRBJ2-7; 7 bases agree with TRBD2. J lost 0 bases, V lost 4 bases, and 6 bases had no gene match. The germline V gene has CDR1 MDHEN and CDR2 SYDVKM. The CDR3 is 15 amino acids. This chain's CDR3 is CASSSGTINSYEQYF. CDR3 nucleotides: TGTGCCAGCAGTTCAGGGACTATAAACTCCTACGAGCAGTACTTC.

The J gene is TRBJ2-1, the V gene TRBV5-1; possible D gene TRBD1, 6 bases. Trimming removed 6 bases at V and 7 bases at J, with 26 bases between. The CDR3 has 17 amino acids. Germline V gene lookup returns CDR1 SGHRS and CDR2 YFSETQ. The CDR3 DNA reads as TGCGCCAGCAACCCCTCTTCGGGACCCCCGAGGGGGAATGAGCAGTTCTTC. It translates to CASNPSSGPPRGNEQFF.

The chain has TRBV5-1 and TRBJ2-5; 11 nucleotides align to TRBD2. The CDR3 has 15 amino acids. The ends lost 6 bases at V and 5 bases at J; junction bases unmatched: 9. Germline V lookup: CDR1 SGHRS, CDR2 YFSETQ. The CDR3 region is CASIPGTSGWETQYF. DNA for the CDR3: TGCGCCAGCATCCCTGGGACTAGCGGTTGGGAGACCCAGTACTTC.

This chain links TRBV5-6 with TRBJ2-3; 10 bases fit TRBD1. This CDR3 is 16 amino acids long. Trimming cost V 3 bases and J 6 bases; bases outside gene matches: 10. Germline lookup yields CDR1 SGHDT and CDR2 YYEEEE. The CDR3 nucleotides are TGTGCCAGCAGCTGGCCGGACAGGGGGTCCGGCGATACGCAGTATTTT. It specifies CASSWPDRGSGDTQYF. Combining the CDR3 with reference TRBV5-6 and TRBJ2-3 gives the whole variable domain DAGVTQSPTHLIKTRGQQVTLRCSPKSGHDTVSWYQQALGQGPQFIFQYYEEEERQRGNFPDRFSGHQFPNYSSELNVNALLLGDSALYLCASSWPDRGSGDTQYFGPGTRLTVL.

The CDR3 reads CASSAETGVAGELFF. The CDR3 DNA reads TGTGCCAGCAGTGCCGAGACAGGGGTAGCCGGGGAGCTGTTTTTT. This chain uses TRBV6-1 with TRBJ2-2; 8 positions agree with TRBD1. The CDR3 extends over 15 amino acids. V shed 4 bases and J 6 bases; nucleotides not matched to a gene: 7. The germline CDR1 and CDR2 sequences are MNHNS and SASEGT.

This clone was found a few times. The V gene is TRBV19, the J gene TRBJ1-5, with D perhaps TRBD1 (6 bases). V lost 6 bases to trimming and J lost 3 bases, with 15 bases between them. This CDR3 contains 15 residues. CDR1 LNHDA and CDR2 SQIVND come from the germline V gene (reference sequence). The CDR3 DNA reads as TGTGCCAGTAGACCCCTGGACAGCTACAATCAGCCCCAGCATTTT. Amino acids: CASRPLDSYNQPQHF. Variable domain in full (rest from reference TRBV19 and TRBJ1-5): DGGITQSPKYLFRKEGQNVTLSCEQNLNHDAMYWYRQDPGQGLRLIYYSQIVNDFQKGDIAEGYSVSREKKESFPLTVTSAQKNPTAFYLCASRPLDSYNQPQHFGDGTRLSIL.

The chain combines TRBV28 with TRBJ2-7; TRBD1 might be the D (5 bases). CDR3 length: 12 residues. With 4 bases removed from V and 2 bases from J, the gap between germline ends came to 6 bases. CDR1 MDHEN and CDR2 SYDVKM come from the germline V gene. CDR3 DNA sequence: TGTGCCAGCAGTTGGACAACCTACGAGCAGTACTTC. Protein sequence: CASSWTTYEQYF.

The chain has TRBV5-1 and TRBJ2-7; 9 nucleotides align to TRBD1. The CDR3 is 14 residues long. The germline CDR1 and CDR2 sequences are SGHRS and YFSETQ. V trimming: 3 bases; J trimming: 4 bases; junction bases outside the gene matches: 5. The CDR3 loop is CASSSWTGEYEQYF. DNA for the CDR3: TGCGCCAGCAGCTCTTGGACAGGGGAATACGAGCAGTACTTC.

V usage is TRBV28 and J usage is TRBJ1-5; weak D call: TRBD1 (5 bases). Trimming shortened V by 6 bases and J by 2 bases, and 14 bases separated the two germline ends. The CDR3 loop spans 15 amino acids. Germline V gene lookup returns CDR1 MDHEN and CDR2 SYDVKM. CDR3 amino acids: CASRTPGSRNQPQHF. DNA of the CDR3: TGTGCCAGCAGGACCCCAGGGTCCCGCAATCAGCCCCAGCATTTT.

This clone has a handful of counts. This CDR3 is CASKSWKGAPSTAYEQYF. The DNA of the CDR3 is TGCGCCAGCAAGTCGTGGAAGGGGGCGCCGTCTACGGCCTACGAGCAGTACTTC. V usage is TRBV23-1 and J usage is TRBJ2-7, with 7 bases identical to TRBD1. TRBV23-1 is sorted into the ORF group, with uncertain function. V lost 7 bases to trimming and J lost 2 bases; unmatched junction nucleotides: 20. This CDR3 has 18 amino acids.